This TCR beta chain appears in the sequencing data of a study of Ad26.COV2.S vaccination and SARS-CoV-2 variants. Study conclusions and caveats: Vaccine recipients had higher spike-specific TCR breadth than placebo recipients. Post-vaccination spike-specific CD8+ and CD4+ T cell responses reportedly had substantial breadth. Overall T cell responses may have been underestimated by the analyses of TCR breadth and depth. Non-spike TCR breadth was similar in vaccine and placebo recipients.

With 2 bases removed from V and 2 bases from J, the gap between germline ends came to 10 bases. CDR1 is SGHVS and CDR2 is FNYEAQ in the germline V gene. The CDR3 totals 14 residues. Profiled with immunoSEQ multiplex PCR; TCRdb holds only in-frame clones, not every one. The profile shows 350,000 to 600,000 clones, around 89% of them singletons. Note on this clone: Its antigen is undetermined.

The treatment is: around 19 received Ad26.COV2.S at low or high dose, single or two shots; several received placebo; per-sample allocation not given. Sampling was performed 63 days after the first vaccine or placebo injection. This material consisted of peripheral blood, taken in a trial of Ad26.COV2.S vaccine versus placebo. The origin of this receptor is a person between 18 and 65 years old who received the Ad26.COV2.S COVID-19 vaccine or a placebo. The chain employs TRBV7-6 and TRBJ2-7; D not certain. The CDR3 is CASSLFQETYEQYF. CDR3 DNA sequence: TGTGCCAGCAGCTTATTCCAGGAGACCTACGAGCAGTACTTC.